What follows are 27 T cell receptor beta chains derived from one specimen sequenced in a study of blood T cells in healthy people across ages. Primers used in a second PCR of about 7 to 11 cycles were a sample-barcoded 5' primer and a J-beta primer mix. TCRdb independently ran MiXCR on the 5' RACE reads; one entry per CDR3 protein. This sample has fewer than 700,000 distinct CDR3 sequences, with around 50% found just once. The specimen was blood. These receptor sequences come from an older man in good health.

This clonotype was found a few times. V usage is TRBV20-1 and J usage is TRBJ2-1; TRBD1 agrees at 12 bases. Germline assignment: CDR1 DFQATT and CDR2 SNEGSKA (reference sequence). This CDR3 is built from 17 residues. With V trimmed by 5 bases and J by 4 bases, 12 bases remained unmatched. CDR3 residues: CSACPPGQGARYNEQFF. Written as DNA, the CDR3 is TGCAGTGCTTGCCCACCGGGACAGGGGGCGAGGTACAATGAGCAGTTCTTC.

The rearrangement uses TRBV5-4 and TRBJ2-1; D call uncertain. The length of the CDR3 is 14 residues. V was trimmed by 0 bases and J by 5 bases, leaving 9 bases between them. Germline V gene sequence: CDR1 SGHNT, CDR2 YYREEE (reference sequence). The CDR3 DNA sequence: TGTGCCAGCAGCTTGGTAACGGATAACAATGAGCAGTTCTTC. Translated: CASSLVTDNNEQFF.

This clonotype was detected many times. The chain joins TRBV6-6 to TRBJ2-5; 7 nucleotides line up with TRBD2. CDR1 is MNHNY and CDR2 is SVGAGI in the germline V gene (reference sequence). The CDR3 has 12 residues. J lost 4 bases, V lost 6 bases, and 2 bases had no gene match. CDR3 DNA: TGTGCCAGCAGCAGACTAGCAGAGACCCAGTACTTC. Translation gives CASSRLAETQYF.

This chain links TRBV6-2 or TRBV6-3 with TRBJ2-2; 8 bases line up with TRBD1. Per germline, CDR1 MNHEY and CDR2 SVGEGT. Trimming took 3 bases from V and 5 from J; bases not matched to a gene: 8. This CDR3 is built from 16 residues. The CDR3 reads CASSYGQGSPTGELFF. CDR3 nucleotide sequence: TGTGCCAGCAGTTATGGACAGGGAAGCCCTACCGGGGAGCTGTTTTTT.

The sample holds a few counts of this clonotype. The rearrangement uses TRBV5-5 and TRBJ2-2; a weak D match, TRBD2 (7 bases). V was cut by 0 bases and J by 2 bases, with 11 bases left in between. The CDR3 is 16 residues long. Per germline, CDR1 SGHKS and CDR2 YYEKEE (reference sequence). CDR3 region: CASSLVGGRNTGELFF. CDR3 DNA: TGTGCCAGCAGCTTGGTGGGGGGGCGCAACACCGGGGAGCTGTTTTTT.

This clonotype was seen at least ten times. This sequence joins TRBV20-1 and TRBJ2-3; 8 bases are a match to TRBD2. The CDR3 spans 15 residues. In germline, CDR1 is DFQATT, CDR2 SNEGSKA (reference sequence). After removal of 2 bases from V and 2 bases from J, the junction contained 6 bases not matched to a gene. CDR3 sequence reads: CSARWVAGYTDTQYF. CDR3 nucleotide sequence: TGCAGTGCTAGATGGGTAGCGGGATACACAGATACGCAGTATTTT.

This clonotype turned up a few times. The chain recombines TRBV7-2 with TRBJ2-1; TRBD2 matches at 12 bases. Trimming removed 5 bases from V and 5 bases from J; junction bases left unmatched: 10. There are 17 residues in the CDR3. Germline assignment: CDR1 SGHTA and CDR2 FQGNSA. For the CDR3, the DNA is TGTGCCAGCAGCGCCCAACTAGCGGGAGGTGGGAACAATGAGCAGTTCTTC. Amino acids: CASSAQLAGGGNNEQFF.

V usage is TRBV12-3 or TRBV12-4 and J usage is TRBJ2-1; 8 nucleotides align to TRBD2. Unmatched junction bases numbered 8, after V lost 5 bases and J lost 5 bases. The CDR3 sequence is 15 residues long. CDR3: CASSVAGGPDNEQFF. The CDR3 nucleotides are TGTGCCAGCAGTGTCGCGGGGGGCCCAGACAATGAGCAGTTCTTC.

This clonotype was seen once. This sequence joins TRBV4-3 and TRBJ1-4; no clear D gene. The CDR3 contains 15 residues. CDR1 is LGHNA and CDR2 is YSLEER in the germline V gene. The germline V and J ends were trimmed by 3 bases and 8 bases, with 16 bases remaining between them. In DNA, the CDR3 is TGCGCCAGCAGCCAGGAGATCGGGCCGCTCGAAAAACTGTTTTTT. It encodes CASSQEIGPLEKLFF.

The CDR3 nucleotides read TGCAGTGCTAGAGATAGGATTTGGGGGGAAAAACTGTTTTTT. It codes for CSARDRIWGEKLFF. This chain joins TRBV20-1 and TRBJ1-4; TRBD1 is a possible D gene (5 bases). Germline CDR1 DFQATT, CDR2 SNEGSKA (reference sequence). Deletions cut 0 bases from V and 8 bases from J, with 13 bases between. CDR3 size: 14 residues.

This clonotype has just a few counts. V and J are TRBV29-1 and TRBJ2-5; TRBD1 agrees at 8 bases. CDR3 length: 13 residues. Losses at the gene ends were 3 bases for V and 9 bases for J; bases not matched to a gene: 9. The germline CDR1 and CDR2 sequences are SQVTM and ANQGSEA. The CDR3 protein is CSVEDREVVAQYF. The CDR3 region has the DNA TGCAGCGTTGAGGACAGGGAGGTTGTGGCCCAGTACTTC.

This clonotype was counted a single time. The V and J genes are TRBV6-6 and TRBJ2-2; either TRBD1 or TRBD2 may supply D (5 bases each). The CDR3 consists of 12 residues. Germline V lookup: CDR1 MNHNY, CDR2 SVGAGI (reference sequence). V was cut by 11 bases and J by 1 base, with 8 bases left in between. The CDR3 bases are TGTGCCGGGGGACGGAACACCGGGGAGCTGTTTTTT. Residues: CAGGRNTGELFF.

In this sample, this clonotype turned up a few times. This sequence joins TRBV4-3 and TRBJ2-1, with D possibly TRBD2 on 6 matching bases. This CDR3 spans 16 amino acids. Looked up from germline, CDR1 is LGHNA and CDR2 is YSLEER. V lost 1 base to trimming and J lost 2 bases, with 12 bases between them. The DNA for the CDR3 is TGCGCCAGCAGCCAAGTGGGCGGGATTACCTACAATGAGCAGTTCTTC. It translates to CASSQVGGITYNEQFF.

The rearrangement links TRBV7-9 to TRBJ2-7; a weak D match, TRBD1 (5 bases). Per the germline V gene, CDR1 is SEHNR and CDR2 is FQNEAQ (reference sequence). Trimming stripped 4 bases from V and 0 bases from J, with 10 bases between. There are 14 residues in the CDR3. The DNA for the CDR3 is TGTGCCAGCAGCTCCGGCAGGGACTCCTACGAGCAGTACTTC. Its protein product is CASSSGRDSYEQYF.

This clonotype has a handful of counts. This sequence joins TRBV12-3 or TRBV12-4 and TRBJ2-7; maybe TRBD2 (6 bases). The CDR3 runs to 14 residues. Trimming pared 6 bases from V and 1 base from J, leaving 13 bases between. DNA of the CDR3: TGTGCCAGCAGGGGGACTGAGTTTTCCTACGAGCAGTACTTC. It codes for CASRGTEFSYEQYF.

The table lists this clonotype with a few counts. The CDR3 sequence: CASSQERRRGAYTDTQYF. CDR3 bases: TGCGCCAGCAGCCAAGAACGTCGGCGGGGGGCATACACAGATACGCAGTATTTT. V usage is TRBV4-1 and J usage is TRBJ2-3; 8 bases match TRBD2. Germline V gene data show CDR1 as MGHRA and CDR2 as YSYEKL. V lost 0 bases to trimming and J lost 2 bases; unmatched junction nucleotides: 10. The CDR3 consists of 18 residues.

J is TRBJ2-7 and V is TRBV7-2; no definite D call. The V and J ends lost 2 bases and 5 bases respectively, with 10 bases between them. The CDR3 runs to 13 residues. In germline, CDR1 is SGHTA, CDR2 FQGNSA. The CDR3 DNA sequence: TGTGCCAGCAGCTTAATCCCGCAACACGAGCAGTACTTC. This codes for CASSLIPQHEQYF.

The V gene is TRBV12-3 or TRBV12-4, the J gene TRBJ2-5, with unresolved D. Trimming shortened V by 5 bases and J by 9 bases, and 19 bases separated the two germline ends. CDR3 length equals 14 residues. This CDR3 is CASSHAPVGSAQYF. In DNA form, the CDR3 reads TGTGCCAGCAGTCACGCTCCTGTGGGGTCGGCCCAGTACTTC.

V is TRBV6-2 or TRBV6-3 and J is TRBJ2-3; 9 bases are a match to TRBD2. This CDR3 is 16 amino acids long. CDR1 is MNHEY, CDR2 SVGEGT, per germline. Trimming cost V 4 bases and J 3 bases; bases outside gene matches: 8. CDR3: CASSLRRLADTDTQYF. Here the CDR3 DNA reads TGTGCCAGCAGTTTGCGGAGACTAGCGGATACAGATACGCAGTATTTT.

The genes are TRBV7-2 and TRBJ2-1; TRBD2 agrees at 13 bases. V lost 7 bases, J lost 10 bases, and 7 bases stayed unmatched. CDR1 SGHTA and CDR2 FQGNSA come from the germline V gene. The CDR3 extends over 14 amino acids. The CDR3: CASTLGLAGNEQFF. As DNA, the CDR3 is TGTGCCAGCACCCTGGGACTAGCGGGAAACGAGCAGTTCTTC.

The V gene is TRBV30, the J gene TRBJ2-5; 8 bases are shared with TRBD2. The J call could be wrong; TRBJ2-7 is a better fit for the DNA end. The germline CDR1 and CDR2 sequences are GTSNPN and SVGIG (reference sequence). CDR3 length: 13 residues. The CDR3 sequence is CAWSGIAGIEQYF. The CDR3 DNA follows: TGTGCCTGGAGTGGAATAGCGGGGATCGAGCAGTACTTC.

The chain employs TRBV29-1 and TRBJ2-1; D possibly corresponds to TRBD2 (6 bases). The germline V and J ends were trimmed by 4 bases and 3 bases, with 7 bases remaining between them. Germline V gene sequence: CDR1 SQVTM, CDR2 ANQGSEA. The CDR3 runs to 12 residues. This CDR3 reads CSVAGSYNEQFF. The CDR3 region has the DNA TGCAGCGTTGCCGGGAGCTACAATGAGCAGTTCTTC.

This CDR3 is CSALPGANVLTF. Here the CDR3 DNA reads TGCAGTGCCCTCCCTGGGGCCAACGTCCTGACTTTC. The chain is built from TRBV20-1 and TRBJ2-6; D not certain. The germline V gene has CDR1 DFQATT and CDR2 SNEGSKA (reference sequence). V lost 6 bases to trimming and J lost 2 bases, with 5 bases between them. CDR3 length: 12 residues.

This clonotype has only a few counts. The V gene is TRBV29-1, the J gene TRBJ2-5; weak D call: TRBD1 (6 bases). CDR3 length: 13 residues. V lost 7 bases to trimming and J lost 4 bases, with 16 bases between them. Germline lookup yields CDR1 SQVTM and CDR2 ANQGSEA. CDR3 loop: CSALFGGAETQYF. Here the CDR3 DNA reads TGCAGCGCCCTATTTGGGGGCGCAGAGACCCAGTACTTC.

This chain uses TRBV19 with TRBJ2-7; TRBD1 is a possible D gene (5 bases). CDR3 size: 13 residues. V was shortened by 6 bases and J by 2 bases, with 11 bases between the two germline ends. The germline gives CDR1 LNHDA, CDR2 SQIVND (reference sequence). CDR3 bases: TGTGCCAGTAGACGCAAGGGGACCTACGAGCAGTACTTC. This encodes CASRRKGTYEQYF.

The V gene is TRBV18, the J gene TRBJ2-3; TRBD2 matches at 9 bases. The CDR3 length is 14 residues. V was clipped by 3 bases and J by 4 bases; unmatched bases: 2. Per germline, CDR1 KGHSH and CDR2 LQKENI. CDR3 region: CASSPRTSADTQYF. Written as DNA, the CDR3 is TGTGCCAGCTCACCCCGGACTAGCGCAGATACGCAGTATTTT.

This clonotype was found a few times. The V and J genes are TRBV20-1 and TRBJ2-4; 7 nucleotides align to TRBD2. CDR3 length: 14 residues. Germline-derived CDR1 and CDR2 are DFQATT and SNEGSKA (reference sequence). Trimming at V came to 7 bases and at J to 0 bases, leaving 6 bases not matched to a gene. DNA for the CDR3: TGCAGTGGGGGCAGCGGGGCAGCCAAAAACATTCAGTACTTC. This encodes CSGGSGAAKNIQYF.